Given below is one TCR beta chain in context. This CDR3 region has 14 residues. The germline V and J ends were trimmed by 4 bases and 7 bases, with 17 bases remaining between them. Per the germline V gene, CDR1 is SGHKS and CDR2 is YYEKEE (reference sequence). This record comes from a study of blood T cell repertoires in COVID-19. Across the study: Acute-phase and convalescent COVID-19 samples originated in the United States, Italy and Spain.

Assay used: immunoSEQ multiplex PCR; TCRdb lists only in-frame clones, some missing. This sample has around 60,000 clones, with about 90% found just once. The V gene is TRBV5-5, the J gene TRBJ1-1; a possible D gene is TRBD1 (6 bases). Sequencing was carried out using peripheral blood. The clonotype originates from a man aged 55-75 years with active COVID-19. Written as DNA, the CDR3 is TGTGCCAGCAGCCTACAGGGAAACACCTATGAAGCTTTCTTT. Amino acids: CASSLQGNTYEAFF.